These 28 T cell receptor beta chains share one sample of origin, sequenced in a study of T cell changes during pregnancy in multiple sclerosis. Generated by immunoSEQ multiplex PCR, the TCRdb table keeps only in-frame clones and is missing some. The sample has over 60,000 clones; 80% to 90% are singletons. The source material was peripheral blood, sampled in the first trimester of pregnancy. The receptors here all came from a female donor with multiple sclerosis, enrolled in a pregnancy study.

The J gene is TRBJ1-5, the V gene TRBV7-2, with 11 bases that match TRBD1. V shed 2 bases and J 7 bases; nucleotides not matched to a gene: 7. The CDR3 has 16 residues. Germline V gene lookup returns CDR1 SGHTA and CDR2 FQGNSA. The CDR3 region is CASSLSRTGGGQPQHF. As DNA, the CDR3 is TGTGCCAGCAGCTTATCACGGACAGGGGGCGGGCAGCCCCAGCATTTT. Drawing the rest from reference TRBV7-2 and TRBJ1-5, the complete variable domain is GAGVSQSPSNKVTEKGKDVELRCDPISGHTALYWYRQSLGQGLEFLIYFQGNSAPDKSGLPSDRFSAERTGGSVSTLTIQRTQQEDSAVYLCASSLSRTGGGQPQHFGDGTRLSIL.

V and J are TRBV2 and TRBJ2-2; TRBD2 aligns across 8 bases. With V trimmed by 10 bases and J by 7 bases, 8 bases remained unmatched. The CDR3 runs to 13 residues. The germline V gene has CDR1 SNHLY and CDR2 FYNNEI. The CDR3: CATVGLEVGELFF. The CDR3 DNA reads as TGTGCCACGGTGGGACTAGAGGTCGGGGAGCTGTTTTTT.

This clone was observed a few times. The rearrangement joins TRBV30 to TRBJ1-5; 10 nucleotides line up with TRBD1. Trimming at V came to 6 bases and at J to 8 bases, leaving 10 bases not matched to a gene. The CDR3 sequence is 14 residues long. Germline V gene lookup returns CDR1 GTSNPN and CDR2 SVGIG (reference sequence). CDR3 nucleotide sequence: TGTGCCTGCACCGGACAGGGGGGAATTGAGCCCCAGCATTTT. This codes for CACTGQGGIEPQHF.

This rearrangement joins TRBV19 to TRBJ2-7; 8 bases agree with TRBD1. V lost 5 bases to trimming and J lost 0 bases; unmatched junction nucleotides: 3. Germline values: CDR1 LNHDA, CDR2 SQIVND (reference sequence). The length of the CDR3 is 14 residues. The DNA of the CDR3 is TGTGCCAGTAGTGTCGGGACAGGCTCCTACGAGCAGTACTTC. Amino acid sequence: CASSVGTGSYEQYF. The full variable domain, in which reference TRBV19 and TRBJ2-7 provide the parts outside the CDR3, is DGGITQSPKYLFRKEGQNVTLSCEQNLNHDAMYWYRQDPGQGLRLIYYSQIVNDFQKGDIAEGYSVSREKKESFPLTVTSAQKNPTAFYLCASSVGTGSYEQYFGPGTRLTVT.

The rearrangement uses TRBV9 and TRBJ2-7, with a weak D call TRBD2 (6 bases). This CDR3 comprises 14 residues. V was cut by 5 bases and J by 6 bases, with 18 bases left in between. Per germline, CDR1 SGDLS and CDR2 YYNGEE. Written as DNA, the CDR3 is TGTGCCAGCAGTTCAGGCGGGGTGGGGATCGAGCAGTACTTC. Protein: CASSSGGVGIEQYF.

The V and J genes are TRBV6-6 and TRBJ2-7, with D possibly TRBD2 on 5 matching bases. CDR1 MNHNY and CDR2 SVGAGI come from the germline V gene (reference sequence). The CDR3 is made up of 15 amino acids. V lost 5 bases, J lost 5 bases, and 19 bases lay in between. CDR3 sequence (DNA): TGTGCCAGCAGTGGAATCCGGGCCAGAGGGCACGAGCAGTACTTC. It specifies CASSGIRARGHEQYF.

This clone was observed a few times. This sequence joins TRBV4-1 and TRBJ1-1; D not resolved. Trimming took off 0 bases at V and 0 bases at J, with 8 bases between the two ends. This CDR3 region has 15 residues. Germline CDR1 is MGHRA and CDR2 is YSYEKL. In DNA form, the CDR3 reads TGCGCCAGCAGCCAAGAGGACTCGATGAACACTGAAGCTTTCTTT. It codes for CASSQEDSMNTEAFF.

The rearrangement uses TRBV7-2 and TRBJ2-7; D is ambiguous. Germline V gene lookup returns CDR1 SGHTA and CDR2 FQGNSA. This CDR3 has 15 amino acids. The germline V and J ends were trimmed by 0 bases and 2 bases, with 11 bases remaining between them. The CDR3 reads CASSLAVGLAYEQYF. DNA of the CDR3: TGTGCCAGCAGCTTAGCAGTTGGCCTAGCCTACGAGCAGTACTTC. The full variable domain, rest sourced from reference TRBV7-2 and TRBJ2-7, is GAGVSQSPSNKVTEKGKDVELRCDPISGHTALYWYRQSLGQGLEFLIYFQGNSAPDKSGLPSDRFSAERTGGSVSTLTIQRTQQEDSAVYLCASSLAVGLAYEQYFGPGTRLTVT.

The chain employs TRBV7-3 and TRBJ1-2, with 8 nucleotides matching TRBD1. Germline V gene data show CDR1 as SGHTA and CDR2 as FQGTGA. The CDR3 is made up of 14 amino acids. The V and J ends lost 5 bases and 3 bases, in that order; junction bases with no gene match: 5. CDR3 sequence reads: CASSTTGVDYGYTF. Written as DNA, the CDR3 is TGTGCCAGCAGCACGACAGGGGTGGACTATGGCTACACCTTC.

CDR3 loop: CASSQEGSQGPTYEQYF. The CDR3 DNA sequence: TGCGCCAGCAGCCAAGAGGGGTCACAGGGCCCGACCTACGAGCAGTACTTC. The V call is TRBV4-1, the J call TRBJ2-7; TRBD1 might be the D (6 bases). Germline CDR1 MGHRA, CDR2 YSYEKL. The CDR3 sequence is 17 residues long. Between the trimmed V and J ends, which lost 0 bases and 2 bases, there was a span of 17 bases.

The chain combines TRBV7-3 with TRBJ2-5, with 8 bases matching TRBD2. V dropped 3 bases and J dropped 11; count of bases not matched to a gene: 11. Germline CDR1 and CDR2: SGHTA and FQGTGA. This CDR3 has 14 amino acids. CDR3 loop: CASSLSLAGTEQYF. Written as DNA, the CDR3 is TGTGCCAGCAGCTTGAGTCTAGCGGGTACTGAACAGTACTTC.

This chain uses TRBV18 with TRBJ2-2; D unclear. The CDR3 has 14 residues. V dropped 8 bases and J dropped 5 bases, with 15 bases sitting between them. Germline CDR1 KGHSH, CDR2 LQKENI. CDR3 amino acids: CASQDKGKTGELFF. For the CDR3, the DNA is TGTGCCAGCCAAGACAAAGGAAAAACCGGGGAGCTGTTTTTT.

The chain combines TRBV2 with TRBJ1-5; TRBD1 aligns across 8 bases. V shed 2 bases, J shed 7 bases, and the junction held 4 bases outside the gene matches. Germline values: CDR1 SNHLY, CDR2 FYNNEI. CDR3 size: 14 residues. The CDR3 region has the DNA TGTGCCAGCAGTGAACAGGGGGCACGGCAGCCCCAGCATTTT. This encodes CASSEQGARQPQHF.

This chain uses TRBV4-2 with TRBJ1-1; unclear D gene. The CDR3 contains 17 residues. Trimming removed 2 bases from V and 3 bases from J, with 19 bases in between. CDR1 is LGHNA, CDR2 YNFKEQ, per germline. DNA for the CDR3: TGTGCCAGCAGCCAACCCCACTTATCCGGTTATGACACTGAAGCTTTCTTT. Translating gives CASSQPHLSGYDTEAFF.

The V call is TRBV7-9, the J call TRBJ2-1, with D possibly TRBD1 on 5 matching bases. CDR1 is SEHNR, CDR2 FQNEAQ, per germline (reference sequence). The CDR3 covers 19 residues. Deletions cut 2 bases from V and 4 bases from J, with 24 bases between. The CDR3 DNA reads TGTGCCAGCAGCTTACGCTCAGGGCCTCCGTACTTCTTTTACAATGAGCAGTTCTTC. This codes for CASSLRSGPPYFFYNEQFF.

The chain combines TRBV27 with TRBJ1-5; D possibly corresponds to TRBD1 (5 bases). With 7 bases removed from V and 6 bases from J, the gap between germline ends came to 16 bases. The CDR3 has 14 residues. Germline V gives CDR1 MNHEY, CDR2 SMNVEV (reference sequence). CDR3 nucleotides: TGTGCCAGCAATCCCGTGGGGGGGGTTCAGCCCCAGCATTTT. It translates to CASNPVGGVQPQHF.

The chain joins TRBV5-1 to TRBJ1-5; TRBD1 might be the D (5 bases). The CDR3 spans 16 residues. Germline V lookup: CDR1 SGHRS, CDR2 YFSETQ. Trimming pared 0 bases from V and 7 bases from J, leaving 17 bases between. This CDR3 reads CASSLGYIGGGQPQHF. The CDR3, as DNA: TGCGCCAGCAGCTTGGGTTACATCGGTGGGGGGCAGCCCCAGCATTTT.

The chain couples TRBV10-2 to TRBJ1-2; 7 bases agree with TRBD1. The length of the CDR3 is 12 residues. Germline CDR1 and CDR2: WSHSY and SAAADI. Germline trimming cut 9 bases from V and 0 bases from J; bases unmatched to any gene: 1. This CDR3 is CASQGANYGYTF. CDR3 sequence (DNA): TGCGCCAGTCAGGGGGCTAACTATGGCTACACCTTC.

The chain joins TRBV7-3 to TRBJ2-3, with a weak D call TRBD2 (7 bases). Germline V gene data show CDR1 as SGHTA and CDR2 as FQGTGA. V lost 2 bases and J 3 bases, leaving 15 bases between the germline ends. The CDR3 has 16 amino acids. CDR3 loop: CASSLEGRGGTDTQYF. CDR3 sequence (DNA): TGTGCCAGCAGCTTAGAGGGGAGGGGGGGTACAGATACGCAGTATTTT. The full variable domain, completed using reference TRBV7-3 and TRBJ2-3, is GAGVSQTPSNKVTEKGKYVELRCDPISGHTALYWYRQSLGQGPEFLIYFQGTGAADDSGLPNDRFFAVRPEGSVSTLKIQRTERGDSAVYLCASSLEGRGGTDTQYFGPGTRLTVL.

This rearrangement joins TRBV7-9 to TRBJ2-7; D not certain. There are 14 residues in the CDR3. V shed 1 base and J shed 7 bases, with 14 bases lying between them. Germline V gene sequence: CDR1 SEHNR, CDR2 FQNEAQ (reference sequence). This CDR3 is CASSLVGQAPEQYF. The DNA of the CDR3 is TGTGCCAGCAGCTTAGTAGGCCAGGCCCCTGAGCAGTACTTC. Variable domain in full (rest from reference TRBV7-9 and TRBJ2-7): DTGVSQNPRHKITKRGQNVTFRCDPISEHNRLYWYRQTLGQGPEFLTYFQNEAQLEKSRLLSDRFSAERPKGSFSTLEIQRTEQGDSAMYLCASSLVGQAPEQYFGPGTRLTVT.

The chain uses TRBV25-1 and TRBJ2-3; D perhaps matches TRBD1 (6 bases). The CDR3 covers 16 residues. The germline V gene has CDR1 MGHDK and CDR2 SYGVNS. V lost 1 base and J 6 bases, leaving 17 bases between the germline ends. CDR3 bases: TGTGCCAGCAGTGAATTAGGGGGTTTCCCGGTCGATACGCAGTATTTT. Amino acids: CASSELGGFPVDTQYF.

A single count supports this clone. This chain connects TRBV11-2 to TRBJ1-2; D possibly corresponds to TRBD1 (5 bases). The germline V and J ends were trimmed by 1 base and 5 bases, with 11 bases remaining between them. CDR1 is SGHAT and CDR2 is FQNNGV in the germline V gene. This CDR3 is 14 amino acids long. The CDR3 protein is CASSLVQGRYGYTF. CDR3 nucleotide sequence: TGTGCCAGCAGCTTAGTCCAGGGAAGGTATGGCTACACCTTC.

The chain's CDR3 is CASSRGAGQVRHGYTF. The CDR3 coding sequence is TGTGCCAGCAGCCGGGGCGCCGGACAGGTTCGACACGGCTACACCTTC. J is TRBJ1-2 and V is TRBV4-2, with TRBD1 matching 7 bases. Germline lookup yields CDR1 LGHNA and CDR2 YNFKEQ. CDR3 length equals 16 residues. V was clipped by 4 bases and J by 8 bases; unmatched bases: 16.

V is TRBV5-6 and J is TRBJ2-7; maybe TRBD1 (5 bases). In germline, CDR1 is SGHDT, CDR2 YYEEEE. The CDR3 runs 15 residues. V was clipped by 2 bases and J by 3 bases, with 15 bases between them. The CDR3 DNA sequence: TGTGCCAGCAGCTTAGGGGCCTGGGGATTCTACGAGCAGTACTTC. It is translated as CASSLGAWGFYEQYF.

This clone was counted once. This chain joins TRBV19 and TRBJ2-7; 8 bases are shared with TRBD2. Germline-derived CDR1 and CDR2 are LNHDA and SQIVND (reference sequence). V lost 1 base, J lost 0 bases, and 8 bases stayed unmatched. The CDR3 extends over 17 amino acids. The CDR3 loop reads CASSIAGGHVRSYEQYF. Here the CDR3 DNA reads TGTGCCAGTAGTATAGCGGGAGGGCACGTTCGCTCCTACGAGCAGTACTTC.

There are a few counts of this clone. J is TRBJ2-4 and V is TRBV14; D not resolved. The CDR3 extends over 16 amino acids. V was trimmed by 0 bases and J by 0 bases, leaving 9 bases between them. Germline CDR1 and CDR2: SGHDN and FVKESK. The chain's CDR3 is CASSQDSRLAKNIQYF. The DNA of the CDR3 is TGTGCCAGCAGCCAAGATTCGAGGCTAGCCAAAAACATTCAGTACTTC. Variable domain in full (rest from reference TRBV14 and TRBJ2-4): EAGVTQFPSHSVIEKGQTVTLRCDPISGHDNLYWYRRVMGKEIKFLLHFVKESKQDESGMPNNRFLAERTGGTYSTLKVQPAELEDSGVYFCASSQDSRLAKNIQYFGAGTRLSVL.

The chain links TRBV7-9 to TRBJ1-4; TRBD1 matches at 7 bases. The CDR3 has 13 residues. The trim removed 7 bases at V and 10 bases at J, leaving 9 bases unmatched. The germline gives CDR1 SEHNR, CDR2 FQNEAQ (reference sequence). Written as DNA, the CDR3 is TGTGCCAGCACCCGAGGGACAGAGGGAAAACTGTTTTTT. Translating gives CASTRGTEGKLFF.

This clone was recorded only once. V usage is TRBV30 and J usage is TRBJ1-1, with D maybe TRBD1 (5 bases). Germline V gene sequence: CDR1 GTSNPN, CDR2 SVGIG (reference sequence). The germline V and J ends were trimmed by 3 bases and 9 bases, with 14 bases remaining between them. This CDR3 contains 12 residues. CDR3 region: CAWRPAGIKAFF. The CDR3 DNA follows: TGTGCCTGGAGGCCGGCAGGGATCAAAGCTTTCTTT.